The clone carrying this T cell receptor beta chain appeared a few times. This record belongs to a study of vaccination and CD4 T cells after COVID-19. Study-level information: Recovered-phase convalescent patients showed SARS-CoV-2 positivity by nasal swab PCR; nine were mild, one severe.

TCRdb re-called the PCR reads with MiXCR, one entry per CDR3 protein. This table holds about 36,000 distinct CDR3 sequences, around 33% found once. This CDR3 contains 15 residues. V lost 5 bases, J lost 8 bases, and 9 bases stayed unmatched. The germline gives CDR1 DFQATT, CDR2 SNEGSKA (reference sequence). The time point: late sampling 161 to 241 days after vaccination in three convalescent patients. This receptor was identified in a human donor who had recovered from COVID-19. The V gene is TRBV20-1, the J gene TRBJ2-1; TRBD2 matches at 13 bases. This sample comprised CD4+ T cells from blood, obtained about 7 months after SARS-CoV-2 vaccination. The CDR3 protein is CSAVTGLAGIDEQFF. The DNA for the CDR3 is TGCAGTGCTGTTACGGGACTAGCGGGAATCGATGAGCAGTTCTTC.